These T cell receptor beta chains were read from a single sample in a study of blood T cell repertoires in COVID-19. Libraries were prepared by immunoSEQ multiplex PCR; TCRdb keeps only in-frame clonotypes and omits some of them. The sample records approximately 240,000 clones, 70% to 85% being singletons. Sequences were obtained from peripheral blood. These TCRs come from an elderly woman with active or convalescent COVID-19. Both conserved end residues are part of each CDR3. A D gene is named only where the DNA matches it firmly. Part of the rows lack a size; the others show once, few, many or a class for expanded clones.

d_gene	j_gene	abundance	v_gene	CDR3nt	CDR3aa
TRBD1	TRBJ1-4	-	TRBV4-2	TGTGCCAGCAGCCCAAGACAGGGTGCAACTAATGAAAAACTGTTTTTT	CASSPRQGATNEKLFF
TRBD2	TRBJ2-1	-	TRBV4-2	TGTGCCAGCAGCCAAGTCGGTCATAGCGGGGGGTACAATGAGCAGTTCTTC	CASSQVGHSGGYNEQFF
-	TRBJ1-1	-	TRBV2	TGTGCCAGCAGTCCGCAGGGAAACACTGAAGCTTTCTTT	CASSPQGNTEAFF
TRBD1	TRBJ2-2	-	TRBV24-1	TGTGCCACCAGTGATGTTGACCCGGGACAGGGGAACACCGGGGAGCTGTTTTTT	CATSDVDPGQGNTGELFF
-	TRBJ1-5	-	TRBV11-2	TGTGCCAGCAGCTTAGGGGGCGACAATCAGCCCCAGCATTTT	CASSLGGDNQPQHF
TRBD1	TRBJ2-7	-	TRBV9	TGTGCCAGCAGCCCACCGGGACAGGCTAAGATGGGGCGGCAGTACTTC	CASSPPGQAKMGRQYF
TRBD2	TRBJ2-7	-	TRBV11-2	TGTGCCAGCAGCTTAGCTTGGCTAGCGGGCGAGCAGTACTTC	CASSLAWLAGEQYF
TRBD2	TRBJ2-2	-	TRBV28	TGTGCCAGCAGCCTGGGACTAGCGGGGGGGAACACCGGGGAGCTGTTTTTT	CASSLGLAGGNTGELFF
TRBD1	TRBJ1-5	few	TRBV10-2	TGCGCCAGCAGTTTGGGACAGGGCCAGCCCCAGCATTTT	CASSLGQGQPQHF
TRBD1	TRBJ2-2	-	TRBV24-1	TGTGCCACCACCGGATCGACAGGGGGCCGGACCGGGGAGCTGTTTTTT	CATTGSTGGRTGELFF
TRBD2	TRBJ2-1	-	TRBV19	TGTGCCAGTAGTAGGGCTCGAGCGGGAGGGGTCCATGAGCAGTTCTTC	CASSRARAGGVHEQFF
-	TRBJ1-5	-	TRBV30	TGTGCCTGGAGTTCAGGGGCCAATCAGCCCCAGCATTTT	CAWSSGANQPQHF
TRBD2	TRBJ2-3	once	TRBV15	TGTGCCACCAGCAAATCTAGCGGGGATTTTACAGATACGCAGTATTTT	CATSKSSGDFTDTQYF
TRBD2	TRBJ2-1	-	TRBV10-3	TGTGCCATCAGTGAGGCGGGGGTAGGGTACAATGAGCAGTTCTTC	CAISEAGVGYNEQFF
TRBD1	TRBJ1-1	-	TRBV9	TGTGCCAGCAGCGTAGATCCCGGGACAGGGAACACTGAAGCTTTCTTT	CASSVDPGTGNTEAFF
TRBD1	TRBJ1-4	-	TRBV28	TGTGCCAGCAGCCCTCCGGGACAGCTGAATGAAAAACTGTTTTTT	CASSPPGQLNEKLFF
-	TRBJ1-4	-	TRBV19	TGTGCCAGTAGCGCACGGGGGTTTTCGGAGGCTAATGAAAAACTGTTTTTT	CASSARGFSEANEKLFF
TRBD1	TRBJ1-1	-	TRBV19	TGTGCCAGTAGTAGGGACAGGATGAACACTGAAGCTTTCTTT	CASSRDRMNTEAFF
TRBD2	TRBJ2-3	-	TRBV5-1	TGCGCCAGCAGCTCATCTAGCGGGCGCACAGATACGCAGTATTTT	CASSSSSGRTDTQYF
-	TRBJ1-5	-	TRBV28	TGTGCCAGCAGTTTATTAAGTTCCGGGGGCAATCAGCCCCAGCATTTT	CASSLLSSGGNQPQHF
TRBD2	TRBJ2-3	once	TRBV29-1	TGCAGCGGGGGTAGCGGGGGATATACGCAGTATTTT	CSGGSGGYTQYF
-	TRBJ1-4	-	TRBV3-1/TRBV3-2	TGTGCCAGCAGAGCCGACAGGCCCACTAATGAAAAACTGTTTTTT	CASRADRPTNEKLFF
-	TRBJ2-1	-	TRBV5-4	TGTGCCAGCAGCCTGGGACACGCCTCCTACAATGAGCAGTTCTTC	CASSLGHASYNEQFF
-	TRBJ2-5	-	TRBV6-4	TGTGCCAGCAGTGACGGGGGCGGAGAGACCCAGTACTTC	CASSDGGGETQYF
TRBD1	TRBJ1-6	few	TRBV27	TGTGCCAGCAGAGAGACAGGGGGCGCATCTTCACCCCTCCACTTT	CASRETGGASSPLHF
-	TRBJ1-5	-	TRBV12-3/TRBV12-4	TGTGCCAGCAGTTTGGGGCAACAGCCCCAGCATTTT	CASSLGQQPQHF
-	TRBJ2-5	once	TRBV11-2	TGTGCCAGCAGCACCCGACTAGTAGGGGCAGAGACCCAGTACTTC	CASSTRLVGAETQYF
-	TRBJ1-4	-	TRBV27	TGTGCCAGCAGTCCATCAGTCGGGGGGAAACTGTTTTTT	CASSPSVGGKLFF
-	TRBJ1-4	-	TRBV28	TGTGCCAGCAGTTTACAACAGGGCTTCACTGGAAAACTGTTTTTT	CASSLQQGFTGKLFF
TRBD1	TRBJ1-2	-	TRBV7-9	TGTGCCAGCAGCTTACTGACAGGGAGTGGCTACACCTTC	CASSLLTGSGYTF
-	TRBJ2-2	-	TRBV3-1/TRBV3-2	TGTGCCAGCAGCAAAGTCGGACTATCGAACACCGGGGAGCTGTTTTTT	CASSKVGLSNTGELFF
-	TRBJ2-2	-	TRBV7-2	TGTGCCACTGCGGGACTCTTAAGCACCGGGGAGCTGTTTTTT	CATAGLLSTGELFF
-	TRBJ2-7	-	TRBV7-9	TGTGCCAGCAGCTTCCACTACGAGCAGTACTTC	CASSFHYEQYF
TRBD2	TRBJ2-6	-	TRBV20-1	TGCAGTGCTAGTAACCCAGCGGGAGTCCGTGGGGCCAACGTCCTGACTTTC	CSASNPAGVRGANVLTF
TRBD2	TRBJ2-1	-	TRBV14	TGTGCCAGCAGCCCCGCTAGCGGGCTTCACTACAATGAGCAGTTCTTC	CASSPASGLHYNEQFF
-	TRBJ2-5	-	TRBV29-1	TGCAGCCTCTCGGGGGTTCGGGGAGTGGAGACCCAGTACTTC	CSLSGVRGVETQYF
-	TRBJ2-6	-	TRBV19	TGTGCCAGTAGTATTAGCGTCAGGGGTACGTCTGGGGCCAACGTCCTGACTTTC	CASSISVRGTSGANVLTF
-	TRBJ1-3	-	TRBV7-2	TGTGCCAGCAGCCCTTCCCCGGGACTAGGAAACACCATATATTTT	CASSPSPGLGNTIYF
-	TRBJ1-5	-	TRBV7-2	TGTGCCAGCAGCTTATATGTTACGGGGGTTGGCAATCAGCCCCAGCATTTT	CASSLYVTGVGNQPQHF
TRBD2	TRBJ2-1	-	TRBV6-6	TGTGCCAGCAGGAATAGCGGGAGCTCCTACAATGAGCAGTTCTTC	CASRNSGSSYNEQFF
TRBD2	TRBJ2-1	-	TRBV7-9	TGTGCCAGCAGCCCCTCCGGGACTAGCGTGGGTGAGCAGTTCTTC	CASSPSGTSVGEQFF
-	TRBJ1-4	-	TRBV11-2	TGTGCCAGCAGCTTAGGAGGGAGCAGTGAAAAACTGTTTTTT	CASSLGGSSEKLFF
TRBD1	TRBJ2-1	-	TRBV5-1	TGCGCCAGCAGCCTCGGTGGGACAGGGGGTTTCAATGAGCAGTTCTTC	CASSLGGTGGFNEQFF
-	TRBJ1-2	-	TRBV28	TGTGCCAGCACCTTGGCGGGATTTACCTATGGCTACACCTTC	CASTLAGFTYGYTF
-	TRBJ1-6	-	TRBV3-1/TRBV3-2	TGTGCCAGCACCCGCGGCGGGGCCTCACGGACACCCCTCCACTTT	CASTRGGASRTPLHF
TRBD1	TRBJ1-3	-	TRBV7-6	TGTGCCAGCAGCTTAGGACGACAGGGGACGGGTGGAAACACCATATATTTT	CASSLGRQGTGGNTIYF
-	TRBJ2-7	-	TRBV7-2	TGTGCCAGCAGCCCTCGGGTAGGAGGATACGAGCAGTACTTC	CASSPRVGGYEQYF
-	TRBJ1-6	-	TRBV6-1	TGTGCCAGCAGTGAAAATTTGGCAGTAAATTCACCCCTCCACTTT	CASSENLAVNSPLHF